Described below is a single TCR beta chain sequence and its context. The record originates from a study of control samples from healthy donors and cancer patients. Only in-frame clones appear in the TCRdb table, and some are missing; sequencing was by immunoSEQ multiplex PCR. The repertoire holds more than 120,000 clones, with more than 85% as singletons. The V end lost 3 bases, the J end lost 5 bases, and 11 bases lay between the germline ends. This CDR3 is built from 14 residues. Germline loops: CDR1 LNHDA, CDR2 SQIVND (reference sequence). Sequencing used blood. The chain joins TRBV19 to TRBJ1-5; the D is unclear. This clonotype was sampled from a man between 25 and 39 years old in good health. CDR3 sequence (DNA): TGTGCCAGTAGTATCCGGGGTTCAGATCAGCCCCAGCATTTT. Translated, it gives CASSIRGSDQPQHF.